This passage covers 3 T cell receptor beta chains from one sample sequenced in a study of blood T cell repertoires in COVID-19. The method was immunoSEQ multiplex PCR; TCRdb's version includes in-frame clones alone and lacks a portion of them. Among about 170,000 clones listed, 70% to 90% were seen once. The sample comprised PBMCs or T cells enriched from blood (not recorded which). The receptor set was obtained from a woman aged 50 to 65 who had recovered from COVID-19.

This clone was detected once. The chain employs TRBV15 and TRBJ1-6; no clear D gene. The CDR3 consists of 14 residues. Germline V gives CDR1 LNHNV, CDR2 YYDKDF (reference sequence). V was shortened by 3 bases and J by 10 bases, with 13 bases between the two germline ends. CDR3 coding DNA: TGTGCCACCAGCAGCAACGTTGGAGACTCACCCCTCCACTTT. As protein: CATSSNVGDSPLHF. The variable domain in full, with the rest retrieved from reference TRBV15 and TRBJ1-6, is DAMVIQNPRYQVTQFGKPVTLSCSQTLNHNVMYWYQQKSSQAPKLLFHYYDKDFNNEADTPDNFQSRRPNTSFCFLDIRSPGLGDTAMYLCATSSNVGDSPLHFGNGTRLTVT.

The chain links TRBV18 to TRBJ2-5, with 9 bases that match TRBD2. In germline, CDR1 is KGHSH, CDR2 LQKENI. V trimming: 6 bases; J trimming: 0 bases; junction bases outside the gene matches: 5. The CDR3 extends over 15 amino acids. The CDR3 sequence is CASSWASGDQETQYF. The CDR3 nucleotides are TGTGCCAGCTCGTGGGCTAGCGGGGACCAAGAGACCCAGTACTTC.

The rearrangement uses TRBV5-4 and TRBJ2-5, with 8 bases fitting TRBD2. The junction had 9 bases not matched to a gene; V was cut back by 3 bases and J by 2 bases. The CDR3 loop spans 16 amino acids. Germline CDR1 is SGHNT and CDR2 is YYREEE (reference sequence). CDR3 region: CASSWEGTRAQETQYF. The CDR3 DNA sequence: TGTGCCAGCAGCTGGGAGGGGACTAGAGCACAAGAGACCCAGTACTTC.